The T cell receptor beta chain described here comes from a study of control samples from healthy donors and cancer patients. Looked up from germline, CDR1 is LNHDA and CDR2 is SQIVND (reference sequence). V shed 5 bases and J shed 7 bases, with 14 bases lying between them. There are 13 residues in the CDR3. Assay used: immunoSEQ multiplex PCR; TCRdb lists only in-frame clones, some missing. This sample has 70,000 to 95,000 clones, with roughly 86% found just once. The V call is TRBV19, the J call TRBJ1-1; the D gene is possibly TRBD1 (6 bases). Material: blood. This clonotype was sampled from a man aged 45-65 years in good health. The CDR3 sequence: CASSLRGGGEAFF. For the CDR3, the DNA is TGTGCCAGTAGTCTACGAGGGGGGGGTGAAGCTTTCTTT.